The clone carrying this TCR beta chain was seen a handful of times. These data originate in a study of T-cell reconstitution after alpha-beta-depleted transplantation in children. The CDR3 loop spans 15 amino acids. Germline loops: CDR1 SGHRS, CDR2 YFSETQ. Losses at the gene ends were 4 bases for V and 0 bases for J; bases not matched to a gene: 4. Preparing the TCRbeta library involved the use of unique molecular identifiers. TCRdb passed the PCR reads through MiXCR, listing each CDR3 protein once. The sample records some 500,000 distinct CDR3 sequences, approximately 20% being singletons. The chain recombines TRBV5-1 with TRBJ1-1; 9 nucleotides agree with TRBD1. The sequence was collected from a human donor who donated a stem cell graft to a child with acute lymphoblastic leukemia. The source material was PBMCs from the stem cell graft donor, sampled from the stem cell graft. The CDR3, as DNA: TGCGCCAGCAGCGCCGGACAGGGGATGAACACTGAAGCTTTCTTT. Translation: CASSAGQGMNTEAFF.